The rows below give T cell receptor beta chains drawn from one sample of a study of blood T cells in healthy people across ages. Using its own MiXCR run on the 5' RACE reads, TCRdb lists one record per CDR3 protein. The sample shows over 1,300,000 distinct CDR3 sequences, approximately 63% of them seen only once. Sequenced material: blood. These receptors were taken from a man younger than 35 in good health. The CDR3 runs from the conserved cysteine through the conserved F or W. A D gene is named only where the DNA matches it firmly. Size is stated for part of the rows, as once, few or many counts, or as a class when the clone is expanded.

d_call | j_call | clone_size | v_call | cdr3_nt | cdr3_aa
TRBD2 | TRBJ2-1 | many | TRBV9 | TGTGCCAGCAGCGCGCCCCCGCGACTAGCGGGTTACAATGAGCAGTTCTTC | CASSAPPRLAGYNEQFF
. | TRBJ2-1 | . | TRBV20-1 | TGCAGTGCTAGTTCTCCCACGGAGCGCGATGAGCAGTTCTTC | CSASSPTERDEQFF
. | TRBJ2-5 | . | TRBV12-3/TRBV12-4 | TGTGCCAGCAGGGGTGGGTACAATGAGCAGTACTTC | CASRGGYNEQYF
. | TRBJ1-5 | . | TRBV7-8 | TGTGCCAGCAGCCCCCGATGGGCAGGATTCGCTTATAGCAATCAGCCCCAGCATTTT | CASSPRWAGFAYSNQPQHF
. | TRBJ1-1 | . | TRBV5-1 | TGCGCCAGCAGCCAGGACGGGGGGGTGACGGCTTTCTTT | CASSQDGGVTAFF
. | TRBJ2-1 | . | TRBV29-1 | TGCAGCGTTGAAGAAACTATGGGCAATGAGCAGTTCTTC | CSVEETMGNEQFF
TRBD1 | TRBJ1-2 | few | TRBV29-1 | TGCAGCGTTGAACCGGGACAGGGGGCTTATGGCTACACCTTC | CSVEPGQGAYGYTF
. | TRBJ2-3 | . | TRBV3-1 | TGTGCCAGCAGCCACGAAAATACAGATACGCAGTATTTT | CASSHENTDTQYF
. | TRBJ2-3 | . | TRBV4-1 | TGCGCCAGCAGCCTCCGGGACCCGAGCACAGATACGCAGTATTTT | CASSLRDPSTDTQYF
TRBD2 | TRBJ2-2 | . | TRBV6-5 | TGTGCCAGCAGTTACTCGCCTCGGACTAGCTCTGGCGGGGAGCTGTTTTTT | CASSYSPRTSSGGELFF
TRBD2 | TRBJ2-4 | few | TRBV4-2 | TGTGCCAGCAGCCAAGATCGGCTAGCGGGAGGGATTCAGTACTTC | CASSQDRLAGGIQYF
TRBD1 | TRBJ2-3 | . | TRBV20-1 | TGCAGTACATACTTCTGGGACAGTCTATTAGCAGATACGCAGTATTTT | CSTYFWDSLLADTQYF
. | TRBJ2-5 | . | TRBV30 | TGTGCCTGGAGTGGGCGGGAGACCCAGTACTTC | CAWSGRETQYF
. | TRBJ2-2 | . | TRBV14 | TGTGCCAGCAGTCCCCACAGCTACACCGGGGAGCTGTTTTTT | CASSPHSYTGELFF
. | TRBJ1-1 | . | TRBV6-5 | TGTGCCAGCAGTTACTCATACGTGGGAATGAACACTGAAGCTTTCTTT | CASSYSYVGMNTEAFF
TRBD2 | TRBJ2-3 | once | TRBV29-1 | TGCAGCGTTGTGAAAGGGAGGGGCACAGATACGCAGTATTTT | CSVVKGRGTDTQYF
. | TRBJ2-1 | few | TRBV12-3/TRBV12-4 | TGTGCCAGCAGACAGATTAGCGATGAGCAGTTCTTC | CASRQISDEQFF
TRBD1 | TRBJ1-5 | . | TRBV20-1 | TGCAGTGCTAGCGATCACAGGGGGCTTTTCAATCAGCCCCAGCATTTT | CSASDHRGLFNQPQHF
TRBD2 | TRBJ2-1 | . | TRBV12-3/TRBV12-4 | TGTGCCAGCAGCCCCACCCGACTAGCGGGACCGGTAACTGCCTACAATGAGCAGTTCTTC | CASSPTRLAGPVTAYNEQFF
. | TRBJ1-3 | few | TRBV4-1 | TGCGCCAGCAGCCAATTCCGGATTGAATTTGGCCCCAGTACCACCATATATTTT | CASSQFRIEFGPSTTIYF
. | TRBJ2-3 | few | TRBV3-1 | TGTGCCAGCAGCCCGCGTCAGGGCGGGGGCACAGATACGCAGTATTTT | CASSPRQGGGTDTQYF
. | TRBJ2-1 | once | TRBV14 | TGTGCCAGCAGCCAAGAACGGTGGGAGTCGAGGGGAAATGAGCAGTTCTTC | CASSQERWESRGNEQFF
. | TRBJ2-7 | . | TRBV27 | TGTGCCAGCAGTTTAGGGGTCCTTGGTTACGAGCAGTACTTC | CASSLGVLGYEQYF
. | TRBJ2-5 | . | TRBV28 | TGTGCCAGCCGCCCTCTGAGGAGTAGGGAGACCCAGTACTTC | CASRPLRSRETQYF
TRBD2 | TRBJ2-6 | . | TRBV5-6 | TGTGCCAGCAGCACGCTAGCGGGCAGATCTGGGGCCAACGTCCTGACTTTC | CASSTLAGRSGANVLTF
TRBD1 | TRBJ2-1 | . | TRBV14 | TGTGCCAGCAGCTTCCCGGGACAGGGCTATGAGCAGTTCTTC | CASSFPGQGYEQFF
. | TRBJ2-5 | . | TRBV2 | TGTGCCAGCAGTGACGGTAGTAGCAGGAGAGAGACCCAGTACTTC | CASSDGSSRRETQYF
. | TRBJ2-3 | once | TRBV12-3/TRBV12-4 | TGTGCCAGCAGTTTAAGGCACCTCCTTAGCACAGATACGCAGTATTTT | CASSLRHLLSTDTQYF
. | TRBJ2-1 | . | TRBV20-1 | TGCAGTGCCGCCGAAGAAGCGGACTCCTACAATGAGCAGTTCTTC | CSAAEEADSYNEQFF
TRBD2 | TRBJ2-7 | . | TRBV4-1 | TGCGCCAGCAGCCAACTCCAGGGACTAGCGGGACGAGAGCAGTACTTC | CASSQLQGLAGREQYF
TRBD2 | TRBJ2-1 | . | TRBV7-2 | TGTGCCAGCAGCCTGACTAGCGGGGTACCAAATGAGCAGTTCTTC | CASSLTSGVPNEQFF
. | TRBJ2-4 | few | TRBV10-2 | TGCGCCACCCAGAAACCAGGGGCTTCTGACATTCAGTACTTC | CATQKPGASDIQYF
. | TRBJ1-2 | few | TRBV10-3 | TGTGCCAACAGGGACATTGTAAAGGGCTACACCTTC | CANRDIVKGYTF
. | TRBJ2-1 | . | TRBV28 | TGCGCCAGCCGGGAGAACAATGAGCAGTTCTTC | CASRENNEQFF
. | TRBJ2-6 | . | TRBV4-3 | TGCGCCAGCAGCCAAGGCACAGGGAAGGGCTCTGGGGCCAACGTCCTGACTTTC | CASSQGTGKGSGANVLTF
. | TRBJ1-1 | . | TRBV29-1 | TGCAGCGCCGGACTCGACGACACTGAAGCTTTCTTT | CSAGLDDTEAFF
. | TRBJ2-7 | . | TRBV7-9 | TGTGCCAGCAGCACACGGGGCTCGTCCTACGAGCAGTACTTC | CASSTRGSSYEQYF